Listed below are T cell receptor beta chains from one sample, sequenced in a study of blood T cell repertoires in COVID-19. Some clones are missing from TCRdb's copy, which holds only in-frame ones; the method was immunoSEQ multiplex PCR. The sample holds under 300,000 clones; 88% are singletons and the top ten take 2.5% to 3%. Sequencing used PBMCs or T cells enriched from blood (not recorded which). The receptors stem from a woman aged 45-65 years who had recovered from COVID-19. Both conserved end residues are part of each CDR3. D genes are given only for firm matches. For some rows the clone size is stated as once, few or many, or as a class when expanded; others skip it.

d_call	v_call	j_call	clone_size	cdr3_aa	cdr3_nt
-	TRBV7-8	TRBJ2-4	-	CASSPVRDIQYF	TGTGCCAGCAGCCCGGTGAGGGACATTCAGTACTTC
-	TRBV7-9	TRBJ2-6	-	CASSPGSGDRGANVLTF	TGTGCCAGCAGCCCCGGCTCGGGGGACAGAGGTGCCAACGTCCTGACTTTC
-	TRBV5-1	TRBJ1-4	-	CASSPLATNEKLFF	TGCGCCAGCAGCCCCCTTGCAACTAATGAAAAACTGTTTTTT
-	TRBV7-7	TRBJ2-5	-	CASSTLLAQQTLGGTQYF	TGTGCTAGCAGCACCTTACTAGCCCAACAAACCCTAGGTGGGACCCAGTACTTC
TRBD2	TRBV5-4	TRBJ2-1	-	CASSLVTLAGAGREQFF	TGTGCCAGCAGCTTGGTTACCCTAGCGGGAGCAGGACGTGAGCAGTTCTTC
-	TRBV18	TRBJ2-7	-	CASSPLVGSDEQYF	TGTGCCAGCTCACCACTTGTCGGGAGTGACGAGCAGTACTTC
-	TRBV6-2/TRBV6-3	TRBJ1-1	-	CASSYRGQNTEAFF	TGTGCCAGCAGTTACCGAGGACAGAACACTGAAGCTTTCTTT
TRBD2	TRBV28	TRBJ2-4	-	CASALGLAGQALAKNIQYF	TGTGCCAGCGCCCTGGGGCTAGCGGGACAAGCATTAGCCAAAAACATTCAGTACTTC
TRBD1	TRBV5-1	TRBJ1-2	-	CASSAGQGSSGYTF	TGCGCCAGCAGCGCCGGACAGGGTTCATCTGGCTACACCTTC
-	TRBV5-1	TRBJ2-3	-	CASSLVGGMSSTDTQYF	TGCGCCAGCAGCTTGGTTGGAGGCATGTCGAGCACAGATACGCAGTATTTT
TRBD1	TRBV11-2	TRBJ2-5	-	CASSLDPGQGATQYF	TGTGCCAGCAGCTTAGATCCGGGACAGGGGGCAACCCAGTACTTC
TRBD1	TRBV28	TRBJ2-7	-	CASRPSGQGGYEQYF	TGTGCCAGCAGGCCTTCAGGACAGGGGGGGTACGAGCAGTACTTC
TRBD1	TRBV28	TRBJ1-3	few	CASSLPGTALGNTIYF	TGTGCCAGCAGTTTACCCGGGACAGCACTTGGAAACACCATATATTTT
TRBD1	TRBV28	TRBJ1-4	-	CASLAGTGGQKLFF	TGTGCCAGCCTAGCCGGGACAGGGGGCCAAAAACTGTTTTTT
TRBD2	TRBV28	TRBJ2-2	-	CASSLDSGSGELFF	TGTGCCAGCAGTTTGGATAGCGGGAGCGGGGAGCTGTTTTTT
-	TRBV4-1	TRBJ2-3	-	CASSRDFGSDTQYF	TGCGCCAGCAGCCGGGACTTTGGTTCAGATACGCAGTATTTT